Listed below are T cell receptor beta chains from one sample, sequenced in a study of T cell responses to AZD1222 COVID-19 vaccine. Sequencing was performed with immunoSEQ multiplex PCR; in TCRdb, only in-frame clones are kept and a portion is missing. Found here are tens of thousands of clones, over 85% of them singletons; the top ten hold about 3%. The source material was peripheral blood, sampled on day 0 of AZD1222 vaccination. These receptors came from an adult in good health. Each CDR3 is given with its conserved first and last residue. Each record gives: CDR3 length, J gene, clone size, V gene, D gene, CDR3 protein, CDR3 DNA. The D gene is left open where the match is weak. The size of a clone is reported for some rows only, either as once, few or many, or as a class for expanded clones.

13	TRBJ2-1	NA	TRBV6-6	TRBD2	CASTLGTGRALFF	TGTGCCAGCACCCTCGGGACCGGGAGGGCCCTGTTCTTC
14	TRBJ2-5	NA	TRBV6-5	TRBD2	CASSWEGFGETQYF	TGTGCCAGCAGTTGGGAGGGGTTCGGGGAGACCCAGTACTTC
14	TRBJ2-7	NA	TRBV3-1/TRBV3-2	TRBD1	CASSQGGQGLEQYF	TGTGCCAGCAGCCAGGGGGGACAGGGGCTCGAGCAGTACTTC
15	TRBJ1-5	NA	TRBV28	TRBD1	CASSSGAGGRQPQHF	TGTGCCAGCAGTAGTGGGGCAGGGGGCCGTCAGCCCCAGCATTTT
15	TRBJ2-2	once	TRBV5-1	NA	CASTPGAGSAGELFF	TGCGCCAGCACCCCGGGCGCGGGGAGCGCCGGGGAGCTGTTTTTT
13	TRBJ1-4	few	TRBV18	NA	CASQDSNNEKLFF	TGTGCCAGTCAGGACAGCAATAATGAAAAACTGTTTTTT
15	TRBJ1-6	once	TRBV7-3	NA	CASSAERQGGSPLHF	TGTGCCAGCAGCGCGGAGCGCCAGGGAGGATCACCCCTCCACTTT
13	TRBJ1-1	NA	TRBV28	TRBD1	CASRGQGIAEAFF	TGTGCCAGCAGGGGACAGGGGATAGCTGAAGCTTTCTTT
14	TRBJ1-5	NA	TRBV7-8	NA	CASSLGTAVSPQHF	TGTGCCAGCAGCTTAGGGACAGCGGTCTCGCCCCAGCATTTT
14	TRBJ2-2	NA	TRBV10-3	NA	CAISESQGSGELFF	TGTGCCATCAGTGAGTCACAGGGATCCGGGGAGCTGTTTTTT
14	TRBJ2-1	NA	TRBV3-1/TRBV3-2	NA	CASSQSTGWNEQFF	TGTGCCAGCAGCCAAAGTACAGGGTGGAATGAGCAGTTCTTC
15	TRBJ1-6	NA	TRBV18	NA	CASSPDSSYNSPLHF	TGTGCCAGCTCTCCTGACAGCTCCTATAATTCACCCCTCCACTTT
15	TRBJ1-6	NA	TRBV5-1	NA	CASSLTVADGSPLHF	TGCGCCAGCAGCTTAACTGTGGCAGATGGTTCACCCCTCCACTTT
16	TRBJ1-2	medium-sized	TRBV27	NA	CARRVSGGRAPPGYTF	TGTGCGCGAAGGGTGTCTGGGGGGAGGGCGCCGCCTGGCTACACCTTC
15	TRBJ1-6	NA	TRBV15	NA	CATSRDAGNNSPLHF	TGTGCCACCAGCAGAGATGCGGGGAACAATTCACCCCTCCACTTT
16	TRBJ2-3	NA	TRBV24-1	NA	CATSDSRSLVPDTQYF	TGTGCCACCAGTGACAGCCGTTCGTTGGTCCCAGATACGCAGTATTTT
14	TRBJ2-3	NA	TRBV4-1	NA	CASSQEGGTDTQYF	TGCGCCAGCAGCCAAGAGGGGGGCACAGATACGCAGTATTTT
14	TRBJ2-7	NA	TRBV19	TRBD1	CASTTGQAGYEQYF	TGTGCCAGTACCACCGGACAGGCCGGTTACGAGCAGTACTTC
15	TRBJ2-1	NA	TRBV27	TRBD1	CASSLSTGAYNEQFF	TGTGCCAGCAGTTTATCGACAGGGGCTTACAATGAGCAGTTCTTC
17	TRBJ1-1	NA	TRBV13	NA	CASSLDEGVAGDTEAFF	TGTGCCAGCAGCTTAGATGAGGGGGTCGCGGGAGACACTGAAGCTTTCTTT
14	TRBJ1-4	NA	TRBV18	NA	CASSPIATNEKLFF	TGTGCCAGCTCACCTATAGCAACTAATGAAAAACTGTTTTTT
12	TRBJ2-7	NA	TRBV30	NA	CAWSDSTDEQYF	TGTGCCTGGAGTGATTCTACGGACGAGCAGTACTTC
17	TRBJ2-6	once	TRBV3-1/TRBV3-2	NA	CASSQGQGVSGANVLTF	TGTGCCAGCAGCCAAGGGCAGGGCGTCTCTGGGGCCAACGTCCTGACTTTC
13	TRBJ1-1	NA	TRBV6-5	NA	CASSWGENTEAFF	TGTGCCAGCAGTTGGGGGGAGAACACTGAAGCTTTCTTT
12	TRBJ1-2	NA	TRBV29-1	NA	CSDLDSSYGYTF	TGCAGCGACCTGGACAGTAGCTATGGCTACACCTTC
16	TRBJ2-3	NA	TRBV5-8	TRBD2	CASSNGLAGGPETQYF	TGTGCCAGCAGCAACGGACTAGCGGGAGGGCCAGAGACGCAGTATTTT